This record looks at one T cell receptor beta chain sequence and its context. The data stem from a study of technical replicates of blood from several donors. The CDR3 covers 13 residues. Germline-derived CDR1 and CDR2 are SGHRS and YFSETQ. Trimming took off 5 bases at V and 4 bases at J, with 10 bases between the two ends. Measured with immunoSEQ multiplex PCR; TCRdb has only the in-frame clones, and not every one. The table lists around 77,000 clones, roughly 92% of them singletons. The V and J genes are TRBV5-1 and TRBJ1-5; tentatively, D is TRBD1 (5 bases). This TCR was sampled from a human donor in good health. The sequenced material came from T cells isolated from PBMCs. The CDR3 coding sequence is TGCGCCAGCAGACGAGACAGTAATCAGCCCCAGCATTTT. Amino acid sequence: CASRRDSNQPQHF.